This T cell receptor beta chain was captured by sequencing in a study of T cell responses to AZD1222 COVID-19 vaccine. General study points: Among vaccine-associated CD4 TCRs, coverage spanned spike, with dominance at 160-218 and 743-854. In all cases, repertoires were sampled only after the peak T cell response. Most donors were white British and more were female, and clonal diversity was possibly underestimated.

Of note for this clone: Antigen: not known.

V lost 1 base, J lost 7 bases, and 9 bases stayed unmatched. The germline V gene encodes CDR1 MDHEN and CDR2 SYDVKM. The CDR3 totals 16 residues. Only in-frame clones appear in the TCRdb table, and some are missing; sequencing was by immunoSEQ multiplex PCR. The repertoire holds around 130,000 clones, with 91% as singletons. The sequence came from an adult who received the MenACWY meningococcal vaccine as a control. This chain joins TRBV28 and TRBJ2-1, with TRBD2 matching 8 bases. Source: peripheral blood, taken 28 days after the second dose of the MenACWY control vaccine. The CDR3: CASSLLAGSVANEQFF. CDR3 nucleotide sequence: TGTGCCAGCAGTTTATTAGCGGGAAGTGTGGCTAATGAGCAGTTCTTC.